These T cell receptor beta chains were read from a single sample in a study of blood T cell repertoires in COVID-19. Assay used: immunoSEQ multiplex PCR; TCRdb lists only in-frame clones, some missing. This table has around 100,000 clones, around 81% appearing once. Sequenced sample: peripheral blood. These receptors were collected from a man aged 50 to 59 with active or convalescent COVID-19. Each CDR3 is given with its conserved first and last residue. The D gene is left open where the match is weak. Part of the rows lack a size; the others show once, few, many or a class for expanded clones.

few,TRBJ2-3,TRBV6-1,TRBD2,CASSEWEGPDTQYF,TGTGCCAGCAGTGAATGGGAGGGACCAGATACGCAGTATTTT
.,TRBJ2-3,TRBV7-2,.,CASTSNEGLAPQYF,TGTGCCAGCACCTCAAACGAAGGGCTAGCGCCGCAGTATTTT
.,TRBJ1-2,TRBV11-2,.,CASSEGLGYGYTF,TGTGCCAGCAGCGAGGGTCTCGGCTATGGCTACACCTTC
.,TRBJ2-1,TRBV5-1,.,CASSLNQYNEQFF,TGCGCCAGCAGCCTCAACCAGTACAATGAGCAGTTCTTC
.,TRBJ2-5,TRBV29-1,.,CSVGKSGRGETQYF,TGCAGCGTTGGTAAAAGCGGTAGAGGAGAGACCCAGTACTTC
few,TRBJ1-2,TRBV30,TRBD1,CAWTQGGYGYTF,TGTGCCTGGACCCAGGGGGGTTATGGCTACACCTTC
.,TRBJ2-1,TRBV15,.,CATGQTYNEQFF,TGTGCCACCGGGCAGACCTACAATGAGCAGTTCTTC
.,TRBJ2-3,TRBV9,TRBD2,CASSARPSGSSTDTQYF,TGTGCCAGCAGCGCACGGCCCAGCGGGAGCAGCACAGATACGCAGTATTTT
.,TRBJ2-3,TRBV7-9,TRBD2,CASSLRLAGATDTQYF,TGTGCCAGCAGTTTACGACTAGCGGGAGCCACAGATACGCAGTATTTT
.,TRBJ2-1,TRBV3-1/TRBV3-2,TRBD2,CASSPIGGGNYNEQFF,TGTGCCAGCAGCCCCATTGGGGGGGGAAACTACAATGAGCAGTTCTTC
.,TRBJ2-7,TRBV18,TRBD1,CASSQSGTGFDEQYF,TGTGCCAGCTCTCAATCCGGGACAGGGTTCGACGAGCAGTACTTC
.,TRBJ1-2,TRBV7-8,TRBD1,CASSQTGVGYTF,TGTGCCAGCAGTCAGACAGGGGTTGGCTACACCTTC
.,TRBJ2-5,TRBV7-2,.,CASQRGSQETQYF,TGTGCCAGCCAGCGAGGCAGTCAAGAGACCCAGTACTTC
.,TRBJ1-1,TRBV6-6,TRBD1,CASSQDRGHLSSLNTEAFF,TGTGCCAGCAGTCAGGACAGGGGGCACCTCAGTAGTCTGAACACTGAAGCTTTCTTT
.,TRBJ2-5,TRBV19,TRBD1,CASRLRQTGMVETQYF,TGTGCCAGTAGACTAAGACAGACAGGGATGGTTGAGACCCAGTACTTC
.,TRBJ2-7,TRBV7-9,TRBD2,CASSLLAGVNEQYF,TGTGCCAGCAGCTTGCTAGCGGGAGTTAACGAGCAGTACTTC
few,TRBJ2-1,TRBV9,TRBD2,CASSATLAGAFDEQFF,TGTGCCAGCAGCGCCACACTAGCGGGAGCGTTCGATGAGCAGTTCTTC
.,TRBJ1-2,TRBV19,.,CASSSSWAQYGYTF,TGTGCCAGTAGTTCCTCGTGGGCCCAGTATGGCTACACCTTC
.,TRBJ1-1,TRBV6-6,TRBD1,CASSGRGQLNTEAFF,TGTGCCAGCAGTGGCCGGGGACAGTTGAACACTGAAGCTTTCTTT
.,TRBJ2-3,TRBV5-1,.,CASSWVGATDTQYF,TGCGCCAGCAGCTGGGTGGGGGCCACAGATACGCAGTATTTT
once,TRBJ2-1,TRBV7-9,.,CASSPGSYNEQFF,TGTGCCAGCAGCCCAGGTTCCTACAATGAGCAGTTCTTC
.,TRBJ1-1,TRBV5-5,TRBD1,CASRLGGHTEAFF,TGTGCCAGCAGGCTAGGGGGCCACACTGAAGCTTTCTTT
.,TRBJ2-3,TRBV6-5,.,CASSYVAGSTDTQYF,TGTGCCAGCAGTTACGTTGCAGGGAGCACAGATACGCAGTATTTT
.,TRBJ2-2,TRBV29-1,.,CSVESPAAINTGELFF,TGCAGCGTTGAATCGCCGGCGGCAATTAACACCGGGGAGCTGTTTTTT
.,TRBJ1-4,TRBV6-4,.,CARKSRQGKLFF,TGTGCCAGAAAATCCCGCCAGGGAAAACTGTTTTTT
.,TRBJ1-2,TRBV24-1,TRBD1,CATSHTGVSYGYTF,TGTGCCACCAGTCACACAGGGGTTAGCTATGGCTACACCTTC
.,TRBJ2-3,TRBV12-3/TRBV12-4,.,CASSLTMGSAQYF,TGTGCCAGCAGTTTAACCATGGGGAGTGCGCAGTATTTT
.,TRBJ2-3,TRBV5-1,.,CASSLAFGAQTQYF,TGCGCCAGCAGCTTGGCCTTTGGGGCTCAAACGCAGTATTTT
once,TRBJ1-5,TRBV7-8,TRBD1,CASSLYQGQGRRVGNQPQHF,TGTGCCAGCAGCTTATATCAAGGACAGGGAAGAAGAGTTGGCAATCAGCCCCAGCATTTT
.,TRBJ2-5,TRBV27,.,CASSFLPTTGHQETQYF,TGTGCCAGCAGTTTTCTACCCACGACAGGACACCAAGAGACCCAGTACTTC
.,TRBJ1-1,TRBV19,.,CASSSGRGYTEAFF,TGTGCCAGTAGTTCCGGAAGAGGATACACTGAAGCTTTCTTT
.,TRBJ1-5,TRBV19,TRBD1,CASSPWDRGAGQPQHF,TGTGCCAGTAGTCCCTGGGACAGGGGGGCGGGTCAGCCCCAGCATTTT
.,TRBJ1-3,TRBV6-5,TRBD1,CASSYPPDRAGNTIYF,TGTGCCAGCAGTTACCCTCCGGACAGGGCTGGAAACACCATATATTTT
.,TRBJ1-4,TRBV2,.,CASSLQGEINEKLFF,TGTGCCAGCAGCTTACAGGGAGAAATAAATGAAAAACTGTTTTTT
.,TRBJ2-7,TRBV27,.,CASMGGINSYEQYF,TGTGCCAGCATGGGCGGGATTAATTCCTACGAGCAGTACTTC
.,TRBJ1-5,TRBV5-5,.,CASSEEVWEPQHF,TGTGCCAGCAGCGAGGAAGTTTGGGAGCCCCAGCATTTT
once,TRBJ2-1,TRBV14,TRBD2,CASSLGAGVMFF,TGTGCCAGCAGCTTGGGAGCGGGAGTTATGTTCTTC
.,TRBJ2-7,TRBV24-1,TRBD2,CATSDPGRTSGSYEQYF,TGTGCCACCAGTGACCCAGGGAGGACTAGCGGATCCTACGAGCAGTACTTC
.,TRBJ2-5,TRBV9,.,CASSVTDRPETQYF,TGTGCCAGCAGCGTAACGGACAGACCAGAGACCCAGTACTTC
.,TRBJ1-1,TRBV5-8,.,CASSWAGGTEAFF,TGTGCCAGCAGCTGGGCGGGCGGCACTGAAGCTTTCTTT
.,TRBJ1-4,TRBV2,TRBD1,CASLRGLNEKLFF,TGTGCCAGCCTTAGGGGGCTTAATGAAAAACTGTTTTTT